This T cell receptor (beta chain) is drawn from a study of early stage breast cancer tumors. Assay: immunoSEQ multiplex PCR; the TCRdb copy retains only in-frame clones and omits some. The sample contains tens of thousands of clones, approximately 84% of which appear only once. The germline V gene encodes CDR1 SGHRS and CDR2 YFSETQ. V lost 7 bases and J 7 bases, leaving 17 bases between the germline ends. The CDR3 contains 13 residues. On this clone: The antigen remains unidentified.

Points from the study as a whole: Enriched TCRB sequences shared across patients were mostly commonly generated sequences. In about 90% of the 16 patients, blood comparison separated tumor from normal breast.

Material for sequencing was blood. The TCR comes from a person aged 45-60 years with breast cancer. The chain links TRBV5-1 to TRBJ1-2, with D maybe TRBD1 (6 bases). The CDR3 sequence: CASRAHRDAGYTF. As DNA, the CDR3 is TGCGCCAGCCGCGCGCACAGGGACGCTGGCTACACCTTC.